This T cell receptor beta chain was identified during a study of T cell repertoires in cytomegalovirus infection. Study at large: The public TCR beta signatures pointed to both CMV infection and matching HLA type.

Overall study results and limits: In two of eight donors, the top clonotype was HLA-C-restricted CMV-specific. Carriers of CMV and the relevant HLA type were discriminated by public TCR beta frequency.

TCRdb processed the reads anew with MiXCR; each CDR3 protein has one entry. Among 500,000 to 600,000 distinct CDR3 sequences, approximately 17% were seen once, and the ten largest hold roughly a quarter. A remark on this clonotype: Its antigen is unknown.

Material: CD8+ T cells from PBMCs. This sequence was found in a human donor in good health (CMV status not recorded). Some clones in this sample may be carry-over from other donors' samples.

The CDR3 loop reads CASSRTAAGEAFF. Written as DNA, the CDR3 is TGTGCCAGCAGCCGAACTGCGGCGGGGGAAGCTTTCTTT. This chain joins TRBV7-6 and TRBJ1-1; no reliable D call. Germline CDR1 reads SGHVS; CDR2 reads FNYEAQ. V lost 5 bases and J 8 bases, leaving 15 bases between the germline ends. The CDR3 sequence is 13 residues long.